The clone carrying this TCR beta chain has a handful of counts. This entry belongs to a study of blood T cell repertoires in COVID-19. Study-level information: Donors in the United States, Italy and Spain gave samples during acute or convalescent COVID-19. The analysed material was cDNA or gDNA that came from T cells, B-cell-depleted T cells, or PBMCs.

Authors' processing steps: Scientists estimated how many nucleated cells there were by amplifying reference gene primers. Here immunoSEQ multiplex PCR was the method, and the copy in TCRdb shows in-frame clones only, minus some. Clonal size and the V and J genes are those of that table, whereas D and trimming came from the DNA. The table shows about 15,000 clones, with roughly 70% occurring only once. V lost 1 base and J 0 bases, leaving 22 bases between the germline ends. CDR3 length equals 20 residues. CDR1 and CDR2 (germline): KGHSH, LQKENI. Sequencing was carried out using peripheral blood. This TCR was recovered from a man in his fifties or sixties with acute or convalescent COVID-19. The chain is built from TRBV18 and TRBJ2-1; possible D gene TRBD2, 6 bases. CDR3 nucleotide sequence: TGTGCCAGCTCACCACGTTCATTAGGACATTTGACTAGCTCCTACAATGAGCAGTTCTTC. Residues: CASSPRSLGHLTSSYNEQFF.